Listed below are T cell receptor beta chains from one sample, sequenced in a study of response to subunit inactivated influenza vaccine. TCRdb used MiXCR to reprocess the RT-PCR reads, holding one entry per CDR3 protein. The repertoire holds fewer than 650,000 distinct CDR3 sequences, with roughly 13% as singletons. Specimen: PBMCs from blood, collected roughly 46 days after vaccination. The source of these receptors is a man in his forties or fifties who received an inactivated influenza vaccine. Each CDR3 is given with its conserved first and last residue. The D gene is left open where the match is weak. Rows may omit the clone size; those that give it use once, few, many or a size class.

d_gene	v_gene	abundance	j_gene	CDR3aa	CDR3nt
-	TRBV11-2	-	TRBJ2-5	CASSLERPGGTQYF	TGTGCCAGCAGCTTAGAAAGACCCGGCGGGACCCAGTACTTC
-	TRBV20-1	many	TRBJ1-6	CSARDTPNRASPLHF	TGCAGTGCTAGAGATACCCCCAATAGGGCTTCACCCCTCCACTTT
-	TRBV10-3	many	TRBJ2-6	CAISGPELGGANVLTF	TGTGCCATCAGTGGCCCAGAACTCGGTGGGGCCAACGTCCTGACTTTC
-	TRBV7-3	-	TRBJ1-6	CASSLSGNSYNSPLHF	TGTGCCAGCAGCTTATCAGGGAACTCCTATAATTCACCCCTCCACTTT
-	TRBV5-5	many	TRBJ1-1	CASAQNTEAFF	TGTGCCAGCGCCCAGAACACTGAAGCTTTCTTT
TRBD1	TRBV5-1	-	TRBJ1-4	CASSTLRDRGEKLFF	TGCGCCAGCAGCACTCTCCGGGACAGAGGCGAAAAACTGTTTTTT
-	TRBV3-1	-	TRBJ2-2	CASSQEITGELFF	TGTGCCAGCAGCCAAGAGATCACCGGGGAGCTGTTTTTT
-	TRBV11-2	-	TRBJ2-3	CASSHKGPLETDTQYF	TGTGCCAGCAGCCACAAGGGACCTTTAGAGACAGATACGCAGTATTTT
-	TRBV5-6	-	TRBJ2-4	CASRRGPGAKNIQYF	TGTGCCAGCAGAAGAGGGCCGGGAGCCAAAAACATTCAGTACTTC
-	TRBV7-9	few	TRBJ1-1	CASSRKSRSTEAFF	TGTGCCAGCAGCCGCAAATCAAGGTCCACTGAAGCTTTCTTT
-	TRBV5-6	many	TRBJ2-7	CASSPDAAYEQYF	TGTGCCAGCAGCCCGGATGCCGCCTACGAGCAGTACTTC
-	TRBV12-3/TRBV12-4	many	TRBJ2-5	CASSQTGIQETQYF	TGTGCCAGCAGCCAAACAGGGATCCAAGAGACCCAGTACTTC
-	TRBV12-3/TRBV12-4	few	TRBJ2-1	CASSQSRVSYNEQFF	TGTGCCAGCAGCCAGTCGAGGGTCTCCTACAATGAGCAGTTCTTC
-	TRBV2	few	TRBJ2-7	CASRTLGGEYEQYF	TGTGCCAGCCGTACTCTGGGCGGGGAGTACGAGCAGTACTTC
TRBD1	TRBV20-1	-	TRBJ1-2	CSARGRTGGRGYTF	TGCAGTGCTAGGGGAAGGACAGGGGGCCGGGGCTACACCTTC
-	TRBV28	few	TRBJ2-3	CASSPHDTDTQYF	TGTGCCAGCAGTCCCCACGACACAGATACGCAGTATTTT
-	TRBV12-3/TRBV12-4	-	TRBJ2-2	CASSLIASGIGGELFF	TGTGCCAGCAGTCTTATAGCCTCGGGGATTGGCGGGGAGCTGTTTTTT
TRBD2	TRBV20-1	many	TRBJ2-7	CSRTSGPNLHEQYF	TGCAGTCGGACTAGCGGTCCAAATCTCCACGAGCAGTACTTC
-	TRBV20-1	few	TRBJ2-2	CSARIWRSGELFF	TGCAGTGCTAGAATATGGAGGTCCGGGGAGCTGTTTTTT
-	TRBV4-2	-	TRBJ2-3	CASSQEYGGSTDTQYF	TGTGCCAGCAGCCAAGAATACGGGGGTAGCACAGATACGCAGTATTTT
-	TRBV2	-	TRBJ2-1	CASSEENYNEQFF	TGTGCCAGCAGTGAAGAGAACTACAATGAGCAGTTCTTC
-	TRBV6-5	many	TRBJ2-5	CASSYLSQETQYF	TGTGCCAGCAGTTACCTCAGTCAAGAGACCCAGTACTTC
TRBD1	TRBV4-3	few	TRBJ2-4	CASSHVPGQGDKNIQYF	TGCGCCAGCAGCCACGTACCGGGACAGGGGGACAAAAACATTCAGTACTTC
TRBD2	TRBV29-1	-	TRBJ2-3	CSVHLAGGRGDTQYF	TGCAGCGTCCACCTAGCGGGGGGCCGCGGAGATACGCAGTATTTT
-	TRBV12-3/TRBV12-4	-	TRBJ2-3	CASTPGPLDTQYF	TGTGCCAGCACCCCCGGCCCTTTAGATACGCAGTATTTT
-	TRBV20-1	few	TRBJ2-7	CSAMDEAIGEQYF	TGCAGTGCTATGGACGAGGCGATCGGCGAGCAGTACTTC
-	TRBV6-1	few	TRBJ2-5	CASSRKRTAFGTQYF	TGTGCCAGCAGCAGAAAGAGGACGGCCTTTGGGACCCAGTACTTC
TRBD2	TRBV10-3	many	TRBJ2-5	CAISDHATSGEKTQYF	TGTGCCATCAGTGATCATGCGACTAGCGGGGAAAAGACCCAGTACTTC
-	TRBV12-3/TRBV12-4	few	TRBJ2-5	CASSFVMEETQYF	TGTGCCAGCAGCTTCGTGATGGAAGAGACCCAGTACTTC
-	TRBV9	few	TRBJ2-7	CASSAGRGGYEQYF	TGTGCCAGCAGCGCGGGACGAGGGGGCTACGAGCAGTACTTC
TRBD1	TRBV12-3/TRBV12-4	few	TRBJ2-1	CASSLSWTGHNEQFF	TGTGCCAGCAGTTTAAGCTGGACAGGTCACAATGAGCAGTTCTTC
-	TRBV27	-	TRBJ2-7	CASSTLGQASYEQYF	TGTGCCAGCAGCACCCTCGGGCAGGCCTCCTACGAGCAGTACTTC
-	TRBV9	-	TRBJ2-1	CASSVNVNEQFF	TGTGCCAGCAGCGTGAACGTCAATGAGCAGTTCTTC
TRBD1	TRBV4-3	few	TRBJ1-2	CASSPIQGNYGYTF	TGCGCCAGCAGCCCAATACAGGGGAACTATGGCTACACCTTC
-	TRBV15	-	TRBJ2-1	CATSSLKTEVQFF	TGTGCCACCAGCAGCTTAAAGACAGAGGTTCAGTTCTTC
TRBD1	TRBV29-1	many	TRBJ1-1	CSASHRGRDTEAFF	TGCAGCGCAAGTCACAGGGGGCGGGACACTGAAGCTTTCTTT
TRBD1	TRBV5-6	-	TRBJ2-5	CSSSIGTGGASGETQYF	TGTTCCAGCAGCATAGGGACAGGGGGCGCTAGTGGAGAGACCCAGTACTTC
TRBD1	TRBV5-1	-	TRBJ2-1	CASSGWDSYNEQFF	TGCGCCAGCAGCGGCTGGGACAGCTACAATGAGCAGTTCTTC
-	TRBV4-1	-	TRBJ2-7	CASSQVGTKHEQYF	TGCGCCAGCAGCCAAGTCGGGACAAAGCACGAGCAGTACTTC
TRBD2	TRBV7-2	-	TRBJ2-1	CASSFPTSGTNNEQFF	TGTGCCAGCAGCTTCCCGACTAGCGGGACAAACAATGAGCAGTTCTTC
TRBD2	TRBV25-1	-	TRBJ2-2	CASSELRLAGDTNTGELFF	TGTGCCAGCAGTGAACTCCGGCTAGCGGGGGATACGAACACCGGGGAGCTGTTTTTT
-	TRBV7-2	few	TRBJ2-7	CASSLAFASYEQYF	TGTGCCAGCAGCTTAGCGTTTGCCAGCTACGAGCAGTACTTC
-	TRBV13	-	TRBJ2-1	CASSLRTGASNEQFF	TGTGCCAGCAGCTTACGTACGGGGGCATCGAATGAGCAGTTCTTC
TRBD2	TRBV11-2	-	TRBJ2-4	CASSNLGLGLAGREFNIQYF	TGTGCCAGCAGCAACTTGGGGTTGGGACTAGCGGGACGGGAATTTAACATTCAGTACTTC
-	TRBV11-2	many	TRBJ2-4	CASRGLAKNIQYF	TGTGCCAGCAGAGGGCTAGCCAAAAACATTCAGTACTTC
-	TRBV28	few	TRBJ1-1	CASSLWSRKNTEAFF	TGTGCCAGCAGTTTATGGAGCAGGAAAAACACTGAAGCTTTCTTT
-	TRBV10-3	-	TRBJ2-5	CAISEEDRGETQYF	TGTGCCATCAGTGAGGAGGACCGGGGGGAGACCCAGTACTTC
-	TRBV15	few	TRBJ2-2	CATSRTYGDSSTMMNTGELFF	TGTGCCACCAGCAGAACGTACGGTGACAGTAGCACGATGATGAACACCGGGGAGCTGTTTTTT
TRBD1	TRBV7-2	once	TRBJ2-4	CASSQTGTLAKNIQYF	TGTGCCAGCAGCCAGACAGGGACACTAGCCAAAAACATTCAGTACTTC
TRBD2	TRBV9	-	TRBJ2-1	CASSAHPGTTEARFF	TGTGCCAGCAGCGCTCATCCCGGGACTACCGAGGCTCGGTTCTTC
TRBD1	TRBV7-1	-	TRBJ2-1	CASSSPKNPKDRIGGYNEQFF	TGTGCCAGCAGCTCACCCAAGAACCCTAAGGACAGGATAGGAGGTTACAATGAGCAGTTCTTC
-	TRBV7-9	-	TRBJ2-5	CASSFITGEETQYF	TGTGCCAGCAGCTTCATCACAGGAGAAGAGACCCAGTACTTC
TRBD2	TRBV6-1	-	TRBJ2-5	CASISWGGGGETQYF	TGTGCCAGCATATCCTGGGGGGGTGGGGGAGAGACCCAGTACTTC
TRBD2	TRBV28	many	TRBJ2-3	CASDTLGRADTQYF	TGTGCCAGCGATACCCTAGGGAGGGCAGATACGCAGTATTTT
TRBD2	TRBV5-1	few	TRBJ2-1	CASSILAGSNNEQFF	TGCGCCAGCAGCATACTAGCGGGAAGCAACAATGAGCAGTTCTTC
-	TRBV6-2/TRBV6-3	few	TRBJ2-1	CASSYSSTRNEQFF	TGTGCCAGCAGTTACTCCTCGACTAGAAATGAGCAGTTCTTC
-	TRBV5-4	-	TRBJ2-5	CASSLARGLQETQYF	TGTGCCAGCAGCTTGGCTAGGGGCCTTCAAGAGACCCAGTACTTC
-	TRBV11-2	once	TRBJ1-4	CASSWRWGSEKLFF	TGTGCCAGCAGCTGGCGGTGGGGGAGTGAAAAACTGTTTTTT
TRBD2	TRBV4-3	many	TRBJ2-2	CASSRAGLAGGGNTGELFF	TGCGCCAGCAGCCGCGCGGGGCTAGCGGGAGGAGGTAACACCGGGGAGCTGTTTTTT
-	TRBV7-7	few	TRBJ2-7	CASSLSDGYEQYF	TGTGCTAGCAGCTTATCCGACGGTTACGAGCAGTACTTC